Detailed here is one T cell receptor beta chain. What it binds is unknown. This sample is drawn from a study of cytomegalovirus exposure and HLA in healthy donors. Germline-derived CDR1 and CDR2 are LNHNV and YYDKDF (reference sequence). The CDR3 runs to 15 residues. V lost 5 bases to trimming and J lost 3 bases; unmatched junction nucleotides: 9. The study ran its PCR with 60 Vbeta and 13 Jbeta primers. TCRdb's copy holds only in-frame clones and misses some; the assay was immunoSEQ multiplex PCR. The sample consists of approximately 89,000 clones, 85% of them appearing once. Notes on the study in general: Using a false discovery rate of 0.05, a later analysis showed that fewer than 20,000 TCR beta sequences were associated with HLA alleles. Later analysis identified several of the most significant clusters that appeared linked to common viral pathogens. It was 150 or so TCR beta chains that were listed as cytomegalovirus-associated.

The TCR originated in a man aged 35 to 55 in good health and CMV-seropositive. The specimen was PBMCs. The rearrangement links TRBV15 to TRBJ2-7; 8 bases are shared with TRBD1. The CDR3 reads CATSLHRTGIYEQYF. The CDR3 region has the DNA TGTGCCACCAGCCTTCATAGGACAGGGATCTACGAGCAGTACTTC.